The T cell receptor beta chain under discussion was sequenced for a study of blood T cell repertoires in COVID-19. Study details: There were acute and convalescent COVID-19 samples, and they came from the United States, Italy and Spain. T cells, B-cell-depleted T cells, or PBMCs provided the cDNA or gDNA that served as material.

Authors' data handling: Nucleated cell number was recorded as an estimate derived from reference gene primer amplification. Assay used: immunoSEQ multiplex PCR; TCRdb lists only in-frame clones, some missing. The D gene and trimming were derived from the DNA, and the V and J assignments and clone size from that table. Of some 330,000 clones listed, over 75% are singletons. This clone was seen a handful of times. From germline, CDR1 is MNHEY and CDR2 SMNVEV (reference sequence). CDR3 size: 16 residues. V was clipped by 2 bases and J by 3 bases; unmatched bases: 7. This chain connects TRBV27 to TRBJ2-7; 10 nucleotides match TRBD2. This clonotype originated in a woman in her forties or fifties with active or convalescent COVID-19. The sample comprised peripheral blood. CDR3 sequence: CASSLPSGRLFYEQYF. In DNA form, the CDR3 reads TGTGCCAGCAGTTTACCTAGCGGGAGACTCTTCTACGAGCAGTACTTC.